These 21 T cell receptor beta chains share one sample of origin, sequenced in a study of blood T cell repertoires in COVID-19. Produced via immunoSEQ multiplex PCR; TCRdb's table is partial and in-frame only. The repertoire consists of some 200,000 clones, with about 84% occurring once and the leading ten covering roughly 7%. Material for sequencing was peripheral blood. These receptor sequences come from a woman aged 80 or over with COVID-19, enrolled during active disease.

The CDR3 DNA reads as TGTGCCAGCAGCCAACAGATGACATCCCAAGAGACCCAGTACTTC. It specifies CASSQQMTSQETQYF. The chain joins TRBV4-2 to TRBJ2-5, with D uncertain. In germline, CDR1 is LGHNA, CDR2 YNFKEQ. The V gene lost 2 bases and the J gene lost 1 base, with 11 bases spanning the gap. The CDR3 is 15 residues long.

The chain joins TRBV19 to TRBJ2-4; D is ambiguous. CDR3 length: 13 amino acids. V was cut by 5 bases and J by 7 bases, with 12 bases left in between. CDR1 and CDR2 (germline): LNHDA, SQIVND (reference sequence). CDR3 sequence (DNA): TGTGCCAGTAGTCGCCCAGAGGTGAACATTCAGTACTTC. Translation gives CASSRPEVNIQYF.

The chain recombines TRBV7-8 with TRBJ1-3; unclear D gene. The V and J ends lost 10 bases and 0 bases respectively, with 16 bases between them. The CDR3 has 15 amino acids. Germline V gene data show CDR1 as SGHVS and CDR2 as FQNEAQ. The CDR3 is CATAHRTGSGNTIYF. CDR3 sequence (DNA): TGTGCCACCGCTCATAGAACTGGCTCTGGAAACACCATATATTTT.

This clone was detected once. This rearrangement joins TRBV7-3 to TRBJ1-2; 9 positions match TRBD1. The germline CDR1 and CDR2 sequences are SGHTA and FQGTGA. CDR3 size: 15 residues. The junction had 6 bases not matched to a gene; V was cut back by 0 bases and J by 7 bases. This chain's CDR3 is CASSLTGRQGGGYTF. The CDR3, as DNA: TGTGCCAGCAGCTTAACGGGGCGACAGGGGGGTGGCTACACCTTC.

The chain couples TRBV5-1 to TRBJ1-1; 7 positions match TRBD1. The CDR3 runs 14 residues. V dropped 0 bases and J dropped 5; count of bases not matched to a gene: 4. Per germline, CDR1 SGHRS and CDR2 YFSETQ. CDR3: CASSLGRGHTEAFF. In nucleotides, the CDR3 is TGCGCCAGCAGCTTGGGAAGGGGGCATACTGAAGCTTTCTTT.

V usage is TRBV6-5 and J usage is TRBJ1-1; D gene unclear. The germline V gene has CDR1 MNHEY and CDR2 SVGAGI. The CDR3 length is 15 residues. V lost 0 bases, J lost 5 bases, and 13 bases lay in between. The CDR3 region is CASSYSSAGRTEAFF. The CDR3 DNA reads TGTGCCAGCAGTTACTCCTCGGCAGGAAGGACTGAAGCTTTCTTT.

V is TRBV6-2 or TRBV6-3 and J is TRBJ2-7, with D perhaps TRBD1 (6 bases). Germline CDR1 reads MNHEY; CDR2 reads SVGEGT. V dropped 2 bases and J dropped 0 bases, with 11 bases sitting between them. This CDR3 has 15 residues. In nucleotides, the CDR3 is TGTGCCAGCAGTTACCCAGGGGCCGACTCCTACGAGCAGTACTTC. Amino acids: CASSYPGADSYEQYF.

This clone was recorded only once. V and J are TRBV6-5 and TRBJ1-5, with a possible D match to TRBD1 (5 bases). CDR1 and CDR2 from the germline V gene are MNHEY and SVGAGI. The CDR3 totals 16 residues. Between the trimmed V and J ends, which lost 0 bases and 5 bases, there was a span of 14 bases. CDR3 in amino acids: CASSYSSVRGDQPQHF. The CDR3 coding sequence is TGTGCCAGCAGTTACTCGTCGGTCCGGGGGGATCAGCCCCAGCATTTT.

The V gene is TRBV9, the J gene TRBJ1-2; 9 bases match TRBD1. The CDR3 covers 15 residues. The junction had 11 bases not matched to a gene; V was cut back by 3 bases and J by 8 bases. The germline gives CDR1 SGDLS, CDR2 YYNGEE. The CDR3, as DNA: TGTGCCAGCAGCGGCCCCGGACAGGGGTTGGGGGGCTACACCTTC. Its translation: CASSGPGQGLGGYTF. Based on the CDR3 plus reference TRBV9 and TRBJ1-2, the full variable domain is DSGVTQTPKHLITATGQRVTLRCSPRSGDLSVYWYQQSLDQGLQFLIQYYNGEERAKGNILERFSAQQFPDLHSELNLSSLELGDSALYFCASSGPGQGLGGYTFGSGTRLTVV.

This rearrangement joins TRBV7-2 to TRBJ2-5; 7 bases line up with TRBD2. With 4 bases clipped from V and 7 bases from J, the junction kept 3 bases outside the gene matches. Germline-derived CDR1 and CDR2 are SGHTA and FQGNSA. CDR3 length equals 12 residues. The CDR3: CASSWGGATQYF. The CDR3 bases are TGTGCCAGCAGCTGGGGGGGTGCGACCCAGTACTTC.

This chain links TRBV5-4 with TRBJ2-7; 7 bases align to TRBD1. The CDR3 spans 14 residues. V was clipped by 2 bases and J by 6 bases; unmatched bases: 8. Germline-derived CDR1 and CDR2 are SGHNT and YYREEE (reference sequence). CDR3 in amino acids: CASSFEGAESEQYF. CDR3 bases: TGTGCCAGCAGCTTTGAGGGGGCCGAGAGCGAGCAGTACTTC. Supplemented by reference TRBV5-4 and TRBJ2-7, the full variable domain reads ETGVTQSPTHLIKTRGQQVTLRCSSQSGHNTVSWYQQALGQGPQFIFQYYREEENGRGNFPPRFSGLQFPNYSSELNVNALELDDSALYLCASSFEGAESEQYFGPGTRLTVT.

CDR3 bases: TGCGCCAGCAGTTCCAGTGACAGTACAGATACGCAGTATTTT. Encoded protein: CASSSSDSTDTQYF. V and J are TRBV5-1 and TRBJ2-3; a weak D match, TRBD1 (5 bases). This CDR3 contains 14 residues. Trimming removed 5 bases from V and 3 bases from J, with 13 bases in between. Germline CDR1 SGHRS, CDR2 YFSETQ. The whole variable domain, filled in from reference TRBV5-1 and TRBJ2-3, reads KAGVTQTPRYLIKTRGQQVTLSCSPISGHRSVSWYQQTPGQGLQFLFEYFSETQRNKGNFPGRFSGRQFSNSRSEMNVSTLELGDSALYLCASSSSDSTDTQYFGPGTRLTVL.

The table lists this clone with a count of one. The chain has TRBV3-1 (or the pseudogene TRBV3-2) and TRBJ2-5; 10 positions agree with TRBD2. Trimming took 4 bases from V and 4 from J; bases not matched to a gene: 12. The CDR3 totals 17 residues. Germline V lookup: CDR1 LGHDT, CDR2 YNNKEL (reference sequence). CDR3 amino acids: CASSPNSGGAGGETQYF. CDR3 nucleotide sequence: TGTGCCAGCAGCCCGAACAGCGGGGGGGCTGGAGGAGAGACCCAGTACTTC.

The gene calls are TRBV28 and TRBJ1-5; 7 bases map to TRBD1. The CDR3 totals 14 residues. V was pared by 5 bases and J by 6 bases, with 7 bases of the junction left unmatched. From germline, CDR1 is MDHEN and CDR2 SYDVKM. The CDR3 bases are TGTGCCAGCAGTAATGAGGCAGGGGGTCAGCCCCAGCATTTT. It encodes CASSNEAGGQPQHF.

The CDR3 sequence: CASSIEGQDRGLIYEQYF. CDR3 coding DNA: TGTGCCAGTAGTATAGAAGGACAGGACAGGGGGCTAATCTACGAGCAGTACTTC. V usage is TRBV19 and J usage is TRBJ2-7; 11 bases are a match to TRBD1. The V and J ends lost 0 bases and 3 bases, in that order; junction bases with no gene match: 10. Germline lookup yields CDR1 LNHDA and CDR2 SQIVND (reference sequence). The CDR3 covers 18 residues.

The chain joins TRBV20-1 to TRBJ1-4; D is ambiguous. The CDR3 length is 11 residues. V was trimmed by 1 base and J by 8 bases, leaving 5 bases between them. The germline CDR1 and CDR2 sequences are DFQATT and SNEGSKA (reference sequence). CDR3 amino acids: CSARVVEKLFF. As DNA, the CDR3 is TGCAGTGCTAGAGTTGTAGAAAAACTGTTTTTT.

CDR3 region: CASRRDRLTGELFF. CDR3 nucleotides: TGTGCCAGCCGACGGGACAGGCTCACCGGGGAGCTGTTTTTT. J is TRBJ2-2 and V is TRBV6-5, with 8 nucleotides matching TRBD1. The V and J ends lost 8 bases and 4 bases, in that order; junction bases with no gene match: 6. The CDR3 contains 14 residues. Germline V CDR1 and CDR2: MNHEY, SVGAGI.

J is TRBJ1-5 and V is TRBV10-3, with D unresolved. Germline CDR1 ENHRY, CDR2 SYGVKD. V was clipped by 10 bases and J by 4 bases, with 11 bases between them. This CDR3 contains 12 residues. The DNA of the CDR3 is TGTGCCACCGGGGATTCTAATCAGCCCCAGCATTTT. It is translated as CATGDSNQPQHF.

The chain combines TRBV9 with TRBJ1-4; 7 bases line up with TRBD1. V gave up 7 bases and J gave up 6 bases; unmatched junction bases: 9. There are 14 residues in the CDR3. Per germline, CDR1 SGDLS and CDR2 YYNGEE. The CDR3 reads CASSGIGTDEKLFF. CDR3 DNA sequence: TGTGCCAGCTCGGGTATCGGGACAGATGAAAAACTGTTTTTT. The full variable domain, rest sourced from reference TRBV9 and TRBJ1-4, is DSGVTQTPKHLITATGQRVTLRCSPRSGDLSVYWYQQSLDQGLQFLIQYYNGEERAKGNILERFSAQQFPDLHSELNLSSLELGDSALYFCASSGIGTDEKLFFGSGTQLSVL.

This chain joins TRBV5-1 and TRBJ2-3; possibly TRBD2 for D (6 bases). CDR1 and CDR2 (germline): SGHRS, YFSETQ. CDR3 length equals 14 residues. The ends were cut back, 4 bases at V and 6 bases at J, with 15 bases in the middle. The CDR3 nucleotides read TGCGCCAGCAGCCCCTGGGGGGACGGGGATACGCAGTATTTT. Residues: CASSPWGDGDTQYF.

The chain carries TRBV9 and TRBJ2-5; D gene ambiguous. V shed 4 bases and J shed 2 bases, with 15 bases lying between them. Per the germline V gene, CDR1 is SGDLS and CDR2 is YYNGEE. The CDR3 loop spans 15 amino acids. CDR3 amino acids: CASSTQAEVQETQYF. The CDR3, as DNA: TGTGCCAGCAGCACCCAAGCAGAGGTACAAGAGACCCAGTACTTC. The full variable domain, completed using reference TRBV9 and TRBJ2-5, is DSGVTQTPKHLITATGQRVTLRCSPRSGDLSVYWYQQSLDQGLQFLIQYYNGEERAKGNILERFSAQQFPDLHSELNLSSLELGDSALYFCASSTQAEVQETQYFGPGTRLLVL.